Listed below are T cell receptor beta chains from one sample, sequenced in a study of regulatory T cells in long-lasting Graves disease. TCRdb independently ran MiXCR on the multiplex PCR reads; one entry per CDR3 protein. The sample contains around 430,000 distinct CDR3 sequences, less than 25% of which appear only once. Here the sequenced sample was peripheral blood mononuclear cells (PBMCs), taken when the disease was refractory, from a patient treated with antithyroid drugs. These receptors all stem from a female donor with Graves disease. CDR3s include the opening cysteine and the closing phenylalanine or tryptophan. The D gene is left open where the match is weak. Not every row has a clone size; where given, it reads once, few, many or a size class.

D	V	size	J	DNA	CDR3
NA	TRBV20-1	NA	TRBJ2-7	TGCAGTGCTAGAGCGCATCCCAACACCTACGAGCAGTACTTC	CSARAHPNTYEQYF
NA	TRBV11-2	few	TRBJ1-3	TGTGCCAGCAGCTCTCGGGGTGGATCTGGAAACACCATATATTTT	CASSSRGGSGNTIYF
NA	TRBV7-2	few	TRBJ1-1	TGTGCCAGCAGCAGGGGAATTCCTGAAGCTTTCTTT	CASSRGIPEAFF
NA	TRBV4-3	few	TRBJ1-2	TGCGCCAGCAGCGAGGGGACGGCGTTCTATGGCTACACCTTC	CASSEGTAFYGYTF
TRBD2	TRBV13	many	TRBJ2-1	TGTGCCAGCAGCTTGCTAGCGGGAGCAGGCAATGAGCAGTTCTTC	CASSLLAGAGNEQFF
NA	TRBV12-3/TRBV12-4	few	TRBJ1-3	TGTGCCAGCAGTCGTGGTGGAGGAAACACCATATATTTT	CASSRGGGNTIYF
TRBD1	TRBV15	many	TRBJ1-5	TGTGCCACCAGCAGAGGGACAGGGTTTAACAATCAGCCCCAGCATTTT	CATSRGTGFNNQPQHF
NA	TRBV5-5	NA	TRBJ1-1	TGTGCCAGCAGCCTGACGCCAAGGGACACTGAAGCTTTCTTT	CASSLTPRDTEAFF
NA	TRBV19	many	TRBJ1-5	TGTGCCAGTAGTATGGGGGAAAGCGGGAGCAATCAGCCCCAGCATTTT	CASSMGESGSNQPQHF
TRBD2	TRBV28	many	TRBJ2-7	TGTGCCAGCAGTTGGGCAGCGGGAGCCTACGAGCAGTACTTC	CASSWAAGAYEQYF
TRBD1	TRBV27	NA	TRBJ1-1	TGTGCCAGCAGTTTGAGTGGACAGGGGGGTGAAGCTTTCTTT	CASSLSGQGGEAFF
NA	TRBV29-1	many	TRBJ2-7	TGCAGCGTGGTTGGTCCGGGAGACCTCACCTACGAGCAGTACTTC	CSVVGPGDLTYEQYF
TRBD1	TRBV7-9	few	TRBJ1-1	TGTGCCAGCAGCTTCCCCGGGACAGGGCTCACTGAAGCTTTCTTT	CASSFPGTGLTEAFF
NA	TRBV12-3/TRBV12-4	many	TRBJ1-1	TGTGCCAGCAGTTTAAGGGGGACCTTCAAGAACACTGAAGCTTTCTTT	CASSLRGTFKNTEAFF
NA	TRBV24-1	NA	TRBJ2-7	TGTGCCACCAGTGATTCAACATGGGGAGAGCAGTACTTC	CATSDSTWGEQYF
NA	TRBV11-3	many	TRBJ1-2	TGTGCCAGCAGCTTCAGGGCCTTATATGGCTACACCTTC	CASSFRALYGYTF
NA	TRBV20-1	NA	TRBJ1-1	TGCAGTGCTAGTAGCCCGAACACTGAAGCTTTCTTT	CSASSPNTEAFF
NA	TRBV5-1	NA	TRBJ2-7	TGCGCCAGCAGCGCCAGACAGGAGAAGAGCATGTACTTC	CASSARQEKSMYF
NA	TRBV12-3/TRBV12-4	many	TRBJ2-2	TGTGCCAGCGGATCAACAGGGACCGGGGAGCTGTTTTTT	CASGSTGTGELFF
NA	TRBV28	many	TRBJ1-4	TGTGCCAGCATTCGTTTCGGAGCAACTAATGAAAAACTGTTTTTT	CASIRFGATNEKLFF
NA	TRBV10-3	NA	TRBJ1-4	TGTGCCATCAGGGGCGAAACTAATGAAAAACTGTTTTTT	CAIRGETNEKLFF
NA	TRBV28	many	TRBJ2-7	TGTGCCAGCAGTCCCTCGGGGTTTAGGGACGAGCAGTACTTC	CASSPSGFRDEQYF
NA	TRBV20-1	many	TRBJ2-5	TGCAGTGCTAGTAATTACCAAGAGACCCAGTACTTC	CSASNYQETQYF
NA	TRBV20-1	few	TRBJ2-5	TGCAGTGCTAGAAACGGGATGGCGGAAGAGACCCAGTACTTC	CSARNGMAEETQYF
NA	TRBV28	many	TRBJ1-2	TGTGCCAGCAGTCCCCGCAGCTATGGCTACACCTTC	CASSPRSYGYTF
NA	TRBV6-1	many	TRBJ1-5	TGTGCCAGCAGTCCCGAGGGGGGGCGGTTTCAGCCCCAGCATTTT	CASSPEGGRFQPQHF
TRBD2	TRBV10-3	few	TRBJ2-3	TGTGCCATCAGTGGGGCTAGCGGGTTCACAGATACGCAGTATTTT	CAISGASGFTDTQYF
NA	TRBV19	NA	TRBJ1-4	TGTGCCAATATCGGCCTGATTGATGAAAAACTGTTTTTT	CANIGLIDEKLFF
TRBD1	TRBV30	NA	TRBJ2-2	TGTGCCTGGAGAAGGACAGGCGCGAACACCGGGGAGCTGTTTTTT	CAWRRTGANTGELFF
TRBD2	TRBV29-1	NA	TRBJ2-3	TGCAGCGTTGGGAGCGGGAGAAGCACAGATACGCAGTATTTT	CSVGSGRSTDTQYF
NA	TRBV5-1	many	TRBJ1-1	TGTGCCAGCAGCTCAGACCGGGACACTGAAGCTTTCTTT	CASSSDRDTEAFF
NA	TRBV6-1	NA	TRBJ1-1	TGTGCCAGCACGGGGGGGGGACACCTGAACACTGAAGCTTTCTTT	CASTGGGHLNTEAFF
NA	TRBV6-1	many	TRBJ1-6	TGTGCCAGTGGGAGACAGAGCTCCTATAATTCACCCCTCCACTTT	CASGRQSSYNSPLHF
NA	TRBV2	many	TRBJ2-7	TGTGCCAGCAACAGACAGTACGAGCAGTACTTC	CASNRQYEQYF
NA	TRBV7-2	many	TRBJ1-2	TGTGCCAGCAGCTCCCGGACAGATACCAACTATGGCTACACCTTC	CASSSRTDTNYGYTF
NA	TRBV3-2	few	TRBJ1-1	NA	CASSQVATGITEAFF
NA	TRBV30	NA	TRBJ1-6	TGTGCCTGGAGGGATGGTAGTTGGAATTCACCCCTCCACTTT	CAWRDGSWNSPLHF
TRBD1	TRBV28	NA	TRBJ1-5	TGTGCCAGCTGGGACAGGGGGGACCTGCCCCAGCATTTT	CASWDRGDLPQHF
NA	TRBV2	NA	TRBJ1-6	TGTGCCTGCGGGGTAGGGGGTAGGTGGAATCCACCCCTCCACTTT	CACGVGGRWNPPLHF
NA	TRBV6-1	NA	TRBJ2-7	TGTGCCAGCAGTCCCATTCGGACAGCTTCCTACGAGCAGTACTTC	CASSPIRTASYEQYF
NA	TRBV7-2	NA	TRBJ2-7	TGTGCCAGCAGCTGGAATGGACGCGGGGAGCAGTACTTC	CASSWNGRGEQYF
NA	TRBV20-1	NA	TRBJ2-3	TGCAGTGCACGCCCCGGACAGTCTAGCACAGATACGCAGTATTTT	CSARPGQSSTDTQYF
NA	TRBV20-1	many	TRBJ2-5	TGCAGTGCTAAACTACAGGGCCAGGAGACCCAGTACTTC	CSAKLQGQETQYF
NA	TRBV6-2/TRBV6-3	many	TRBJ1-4	TGTGCCAGCAGTTACTCTGGAGATGCAACTAATGAAAAACTGTTTTTT	CASSYSGDATNEKLFF
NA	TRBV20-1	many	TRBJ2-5	TGCAGTGCTAGGGTAGCTGACGAGACCCAGTACTTC	CSARVADETQYF
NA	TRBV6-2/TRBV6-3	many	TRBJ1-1	NA	CASSPRWGRGSFF
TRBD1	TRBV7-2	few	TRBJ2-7	TGTGCCAGCAGCTCATACAGGGGGCGTGAGCAGTACTTC	CASSSYRGREQYF
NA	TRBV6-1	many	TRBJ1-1	TGTGCCAGCAGGGACAGCGGCACTGAAGCTTTCTTT	CASRDSGTEAFF
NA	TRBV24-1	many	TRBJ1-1	TGTGCCACCAGTAGCCCCCCGAGGCCTATGAACACTGAAGCTTTCTTT	CATSSPPRPMNTEAFF
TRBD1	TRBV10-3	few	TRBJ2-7	TGTGCCATCAGTGTGGGGACAGACTCCTACGAGCAGTACTTC	CAISVGTDSYEQYF
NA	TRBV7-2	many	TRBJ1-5	TGTGCCAGCAGCTTAAGAGTTGGGGACGTTAGCAATCAGCCCCAGCATTTT	CASSLRVGDVSNQPQHF